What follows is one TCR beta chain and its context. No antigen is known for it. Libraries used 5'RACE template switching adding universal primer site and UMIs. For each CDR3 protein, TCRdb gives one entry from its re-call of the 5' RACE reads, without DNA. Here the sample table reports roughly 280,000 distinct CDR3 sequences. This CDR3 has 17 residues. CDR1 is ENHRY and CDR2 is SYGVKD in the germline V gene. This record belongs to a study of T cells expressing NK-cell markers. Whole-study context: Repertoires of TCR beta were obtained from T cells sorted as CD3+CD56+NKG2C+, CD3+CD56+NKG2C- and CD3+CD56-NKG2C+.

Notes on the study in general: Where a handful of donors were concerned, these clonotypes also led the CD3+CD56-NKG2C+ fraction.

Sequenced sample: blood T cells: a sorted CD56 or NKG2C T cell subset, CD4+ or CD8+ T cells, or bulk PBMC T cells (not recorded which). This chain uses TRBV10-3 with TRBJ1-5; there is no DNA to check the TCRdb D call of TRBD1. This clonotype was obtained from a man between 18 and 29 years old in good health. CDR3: CAISESPGTGSGQPQHF.